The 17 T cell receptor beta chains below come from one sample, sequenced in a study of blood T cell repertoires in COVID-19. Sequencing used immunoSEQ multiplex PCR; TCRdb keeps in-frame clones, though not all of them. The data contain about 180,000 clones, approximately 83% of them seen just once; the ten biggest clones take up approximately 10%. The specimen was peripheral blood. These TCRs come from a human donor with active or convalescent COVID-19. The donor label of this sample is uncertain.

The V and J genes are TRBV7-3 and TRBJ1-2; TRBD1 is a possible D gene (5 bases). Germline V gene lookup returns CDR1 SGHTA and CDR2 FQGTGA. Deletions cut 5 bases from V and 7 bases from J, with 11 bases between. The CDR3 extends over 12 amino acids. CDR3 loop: CASSDSISGYTF. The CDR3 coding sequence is TGTGCCAGCAGCGACAGCATTTCTGGCTACACCTTC.

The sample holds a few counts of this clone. The CDR3 loop is CASSENTGGASPQHF. The DNA of the CDR3 is TGTGCCAGCAGTGAAAATACAGGGGGCGCATCGCCCCAGCATTTT. This sequence joins TRBV2 and TRBJ1-5, with TRBD1 identical over 9 bases. With V trimmed by 2 bases and J by 9 bases, 8 bases remained unmatched. Germline lookup yields CDR1 SNHLY and CDR2 FYNNEI. The CDR3 spans 15 residues.

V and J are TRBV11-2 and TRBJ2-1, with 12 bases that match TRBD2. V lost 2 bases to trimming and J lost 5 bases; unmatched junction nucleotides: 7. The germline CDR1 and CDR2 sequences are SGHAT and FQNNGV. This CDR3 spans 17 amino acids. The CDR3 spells CASSLLSLAGGDNEQFF. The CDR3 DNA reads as TGTGCCAGCAGCTTATTAAGTCTAGCGGGGGGGGACAATGAGCAGTTCTTC.

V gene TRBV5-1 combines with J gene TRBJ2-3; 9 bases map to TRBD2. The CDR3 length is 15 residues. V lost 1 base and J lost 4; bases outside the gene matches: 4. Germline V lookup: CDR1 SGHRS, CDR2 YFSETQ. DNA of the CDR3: TGCGCCAGCAGCTTGAGCGGGGGGTTCCCAGATACGCAGTATTTT. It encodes CASSLSGGFPDTQYF.

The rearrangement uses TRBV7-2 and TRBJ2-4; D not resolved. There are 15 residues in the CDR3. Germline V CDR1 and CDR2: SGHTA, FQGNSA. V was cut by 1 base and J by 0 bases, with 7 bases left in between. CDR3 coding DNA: TGTGCCAGCAGCTTAGAGCCTCTAGCCAAAAACATTCAGTACTTC. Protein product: CASSLEPLAKNIQYF.

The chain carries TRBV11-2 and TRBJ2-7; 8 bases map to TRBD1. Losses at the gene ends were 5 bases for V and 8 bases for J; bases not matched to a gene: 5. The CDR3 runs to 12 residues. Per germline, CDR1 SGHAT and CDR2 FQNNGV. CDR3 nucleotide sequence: TGTGCCAGCAGCCCGCGGACAGGGCAGCAGTACTTC. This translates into CASSPRTGQQYF.

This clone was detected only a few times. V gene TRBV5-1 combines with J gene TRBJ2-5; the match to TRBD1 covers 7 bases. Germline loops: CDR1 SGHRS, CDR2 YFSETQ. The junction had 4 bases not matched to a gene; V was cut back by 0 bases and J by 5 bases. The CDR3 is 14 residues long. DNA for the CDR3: TGCGCCAGCAGCTTGGACAGGGGTGGCGAGACCCAGTACTTC. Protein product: CASSLDRGGETQYF.

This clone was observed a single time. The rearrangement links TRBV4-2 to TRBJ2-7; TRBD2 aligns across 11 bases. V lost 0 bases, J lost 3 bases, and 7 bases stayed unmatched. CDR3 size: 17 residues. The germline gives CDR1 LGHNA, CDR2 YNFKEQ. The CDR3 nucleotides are TGTGCCAGCAGCCAAGATGGGCTAGCGGGAGGAATCTACGAGCAGTACTTC. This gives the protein CASSQDGLAGGIYEQYF.

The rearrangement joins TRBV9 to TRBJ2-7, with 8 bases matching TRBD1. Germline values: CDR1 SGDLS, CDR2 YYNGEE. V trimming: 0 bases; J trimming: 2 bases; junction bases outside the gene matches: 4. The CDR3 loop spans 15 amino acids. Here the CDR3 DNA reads TGTGCCAGCAGCGTAGAGGGGACAGGACCCTACGAGCAGTACTTC. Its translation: CASSVEGTGPYEQYF.

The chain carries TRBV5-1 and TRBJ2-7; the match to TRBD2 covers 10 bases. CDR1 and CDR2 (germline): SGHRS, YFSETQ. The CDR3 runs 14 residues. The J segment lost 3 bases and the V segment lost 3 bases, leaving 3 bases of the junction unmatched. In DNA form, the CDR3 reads TGCGCCAGCAGCTCGAGCGGGGGGGTCTACGAGCAGTACTTC. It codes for CASSSSGGVYEQYF.

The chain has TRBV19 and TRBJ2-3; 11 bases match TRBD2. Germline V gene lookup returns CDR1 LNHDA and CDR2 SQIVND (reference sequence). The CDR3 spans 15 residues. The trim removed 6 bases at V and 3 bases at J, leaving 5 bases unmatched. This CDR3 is CASSFASGRTDTQYF. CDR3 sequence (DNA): TGTGCCAGTAGCTTTGCTAGCGGGAGGACAGATACGCAGTATTTT.

This chain's CDR3 is CASSEFSKDRDGGYSNQPQHF. The CDR3 DNA is TGCGCCAGCAGTGAGTTTTCAAAGGACAGGGACGGGGGTTATAGCAATCAGCCCCAGCATTTT. V usage is TRBV10-1 and J usage is TRBJ1-5; TRBD1 matches at 8 bases. Germline V CDR1 and CDR2: WNHNN, SYGVQD (reference sequence). The V and J ends lost 1 base and 0 bases, in that order; junction bases with no gene match: 17. The CDR3 spans 21 residues.

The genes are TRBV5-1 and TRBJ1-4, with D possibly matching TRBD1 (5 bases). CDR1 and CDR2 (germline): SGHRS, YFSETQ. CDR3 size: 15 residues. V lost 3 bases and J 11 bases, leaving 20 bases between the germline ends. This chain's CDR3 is CASSSEGQGIGKLFF. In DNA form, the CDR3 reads TGCGCCAGCAGCTCGGAGGGCCAGGGTATAGGCAAACTGTTTTTT. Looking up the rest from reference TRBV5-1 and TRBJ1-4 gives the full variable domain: KAGVTQTPRYLIKTRGQQVTLSCSPISGHRSVSWYQQTPGQGLQFLFEYFSETQRNKGNFPGRFSGRQFSNSRSEMNVSTLELGDSALYLCASSSEGQGIGKLFFGSGTQLSVL.

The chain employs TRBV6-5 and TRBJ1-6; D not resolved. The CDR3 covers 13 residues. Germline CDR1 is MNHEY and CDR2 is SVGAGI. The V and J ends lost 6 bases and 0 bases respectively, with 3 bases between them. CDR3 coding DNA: TGTGCCAGCAGGAGCTCCTATAATTCACCCCTCCACTTT. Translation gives CASRSSYNSPLHF.

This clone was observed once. The DNA for the CDR3 is TGCGCCAGCAGCCAAGATTCATCGGCGCAGGCTAGCAATCAGCCCCAGCATTTT. Its protein is CASSQDSSAQASNQPQHF. The chain uses TRBV4-1 and TRBJ1-5; D ambiguous. V lost 0 bases and J lost 0, with 15 bases in between. This CDR3 is 18 amino acids long. Germline V gene lookup returns CDR1 MGHRA and CDR2 YSYEKL.

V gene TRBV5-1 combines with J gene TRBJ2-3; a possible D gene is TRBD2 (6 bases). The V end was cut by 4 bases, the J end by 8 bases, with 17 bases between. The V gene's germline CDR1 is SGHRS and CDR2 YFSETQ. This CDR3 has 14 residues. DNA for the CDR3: TGCGCCAGCAGCCCGCGGGAAGGTTTGAGTACGCAGTATTTT. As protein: CASSPREGLSTQYF. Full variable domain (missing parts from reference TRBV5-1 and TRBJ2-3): KAGVTQTPRYLIKTRGQQVTLSCSPISGHRSVSWYQQTPGQGLQFLFEYFSETQRNKGNFPGRFSGRQFSNSRSEMNVSTLELGDSALYLCASSPREGLSTQYFGPGTRLTVL.

CDR3 sequence reads: CASSPGHGVNTEAFF. CDR3 bases: TGTGCCAGTTCTCCGGGACACGGAGTGAACACTGAAGCTTTCTTT. V and J are TRBV19 and TRBJ1-1; possibly TRBD1 for D (6 bases). V was shortened by 8 bases and J by 0 bases, with 16 bases between the two germline ends. Looked up from germline, CDR1 is LNHDA and CDR2 is SQIVND (reference sequence). The CDR3 spans 15 residues.